These T cell receptor beta chains were read from a single sample in a study of T cells in Graves' hyperthyroidism and ophthalmopathy. In TCRdb, the multiplex PCR reads were re-called with MiXCR into one record per CDR3 protein. The sample records 500,000 to 600,000 distinct CDR3 sequences, just under 20% being singletons. Sequenced sample: blood. These receptors were obtained from a man aged 40-50 years with Graves' ophthalmopathy. CDR3s include the opening cysteine and the closing phenylalanine or tryptophan. The D gene is left open where the match is weak. A clone size is listed for some rows: how often the clone was seen (once, few, many), or a class if it is expanded.

cdr3_length | clone_size | d_call | j_call | v_call | cdr3_aa | cdr3_nt
14 | . | . | TRBJ2-7 | TRBV6-1 | CASRAGSSLHEQYF | TGTGCCAGCAGGGCCGGGAGTTCGTTACACGAGCAGTACTTC
15 | few | . | TRBJ2-1 | TRBV7-9 | CASSLAGGLYNEQFF | TGTGCCAGCAGCTTAGCGGGAGGTCTCTACAATGAGCAGTTCTTC
11 | few | . | TRBJ2-7 | TRBV30 | CAWGQVGGQYF | TGTGCCTGGGGACAAGTCGGCGGGCAGTACTTC
15 | few | . | TRBJ2-5 | TRBV14 | CASSQDLSSVGTQYF | TGTGCCAGCAGCCAAGACTTATCATCGGTGGGGACCCAGTACTTC
14 | . | . | TRBJ2-3 | TRBV7-9 | CASSATGSTDTQYF | TGTGCCAGCAGCGCAACAGGGTCCACAGATACGCAGTATTTT
12 | many | TRBD1 | TRBJ1-1 | TRBV7-9 | CASGQENTEAFF | TGTGCCAGCGGACAGGAAAACACTGAAGCTTTCTTT
16 | many | TRBD1 | TRBJ2-3 | TRBV6-1 | CASSEYGTGGSDTQYF | TGTGCCAGCAGTGAGTACGGGACAGGGGGTTCTGATACGCAGTATTTT
16 | few | TRBD1 | TRBJ2-7 | TRBV10-3 | CAISASGTGSSYEQYF | TGTGCCATCAGTGCCTCCGGGACAGGGTCCTCCTACGAGCAGTACTTC
15 | many | TRBD2 | TRBJ2-1 | TRBV9 | CASSVEAGTPNEQFF | TGTGCCAGCAGCGTAGAAGCGGGGACGCCAAATGAGCAGTTCTTC
16 | few | . | TRBJ1-3 | TRBV9 | CASSAVGWETGNTIYF | TGTGCCAGCAGCGCCGTTGGGTGGGAAACTGGAAACACCATATATTTT
15 | once | . | TRBJ2-1 | TRBV20-1 | CSARPTISSYNEQFF | TGCAGTGCTAGACCCACTATTAGCTCCTACAATGAGCAGTTCTTC
15 | many | TRBD1 | TRBJ1-1 | TRBV28 | CASSQVDRAYSEAFF | TGTGCCAGCAGCCAAGTCGACAGGGCATATTCTGAAGCTTTCTTT
15 | few | . | TRBJ1-6 | TRBV6-5 | CASSYLGSSNSPLHF | TGTGCCAGCAGTTACCTGGGGTCTTCTAATTCACCCCTCCACTTT
19 | . | . | TRBJ2-3 | TRBV30 | CAWIMRTTRRLLTTDTQYF | TGTGCCTGGATCATGAGGACAACTCGAAGACTACTCACCACAGATACGCAGTATTTT
15 | few | . | TRBJ2-3 | TRBV7-7 | CASSLGTFSGDTQYF | TGTGCTAGCAGCTTAGGGACATTCTCCGGGGATACGCAGTATTTT
16 | . | . | TRBJ1-4 | TRBV2 | CASSDLVAGTHEKLFF | TGTGCCAGCAGTGATCTAGTAGCAGGGACTCATGAAAAACTGTTTTTT
16 | . | TRBD2 | TRBJ2-5 | TRBV29-1 | CSVDVIAGDRQETQYF | TGCAGCGTTGATGTGATAGCGGGAGACAGACAAGAGACCCAGTACTTC
12 | many | . | TRBJ2-5 | TRBV12-3/TRBV12-4 | CASSSGIATQYF | TGTGCCAGCAGTTCGGGTATTGCGACCCAGTACTTC
15 | . | . | TRBJ2-7 | TRBV4-1 | CASSQDEAPSYEQYF | TGCGCCAGCAGCCAAGATGAAGCGCCCTCCTACGAGCAGTACTTC
15 | . | TRBD1 | TRBJ1-5 | TRBV10-3 | CATLGTVDSNQPQHF | TGTGCCACCCTCGGGACAGTCGATAGCAATCAGCCCCAGCATTTT
18 | . | TRBD2 | TRBJ2-3 | TRBV6-5 | CASSFFASTAGGRDTQYF | TGTGCCAGCAGTTTCTTCGCCTCTACAGCGGGGGGCCGAGACACGCAGTATTTT
13 | many | . | TRBJ2-7 | TRBV20-1 | CSAKGKSHYEQYF | TGCAGTGCAAAGGGCAAATCCCACTACGAGCAGTACTTC
14 | . | . | TRBJ2-5 | TRBV30 | CAFAPAGFQETQYF | TGTGCCTTCGCTCCGGCGGGGTTCCAAGAGACCCAGTACTTC
14 | few | . | TRBJ2-7 | TRBV4-1 | CASSHSGIAYEQYF | TGCGCCAGCAGCCACTCGGGGATAGCCTACGAGCAGTACTTC
15 | few | . | TRBJ2-2 | TRBV20-1 | CSARDRGKSTGELFF | TGCAGTGCTAGAGATCGCGGGAAGAGCACCGGGGAGCTGTTTTTT
12 | many | . | TRBJ1-5 | TRBV3-1 | CASSRGNQPQHF | TGTGCCAGCAGTCGAGGGAATCAGCCCCAGCATTTT
17 | few | TRBD2 | TRBJ2-7 | TRBV10-3 | CAISESGPMPGRGEQYF | TGTGCCATCAGTGAGTCTGGGCCTATGCCAGGGAGGGGCGAGCAGTACTTC
14 | many | . | TRBJ2-3 | TRBV7-6 | CASSLESSSDTQYF | TGTGCCAGCAGCTTAGAGAGCTCCTCAGATACGCAGTATTTT
16 | once | . | TRBJ2-7 | TRBV4-2 | CASSPEVGQGLYEQYF | TGTGCCAGCAGCCCGGAGGTGGGGCAGGGGCTCTACGAGCAGTACTTC
16 | many | . | TRBJ2-5 | TRBV28 | CASSPKVQAGRETQYF | TGTGCCAGCAGCCCCAAGGTCCAGGCAGGAAGGGAGACCCAGTACTTC
17 | few | TRBD2 | TRBJ2-7 | TRBV14 | CASSQGVIRDYSYEQYF | TGTGCCAGCAGCCAAGGAGTTATCCGGGACTACTCCTACGAGCAGTACTTC
15 | . | TRBD1 | TRBJ2-7 | TRBV19 | CASSPTGTGPREQYF | TGTGCCAGTAGTCCCACCGGGACAGGGCCGCGCGAGCAGTACTTC
15 | . | TRBD2 | TRBJ2-1 | TRBV5-8 | CASSPLGRLHNEQFF | TGTGCCAGCAGCCCCCTCGGGAGGCTGCACAATGAGCAGTTCTTC
17 | . | TRBD2 | TRBJ2-5 | TRBV11-2 | CASSSKGTSGGGETQYF | TGTGCCAGCAGCTCAAAAGGAACTAGCGGGGGCGGAGAGACCCAGTACTTC
15 | few | TRBD1 | TRBJ2-7 | TRBV7-8 | CASSLAGQGAGEQYF | TGTGCCAGCAGCTTAGCGGGACAGGGGGCAGGCGAGCAGTACTTC
12 | few | . | TRBJ2-1 | TRBV12-3/TRBV12-4 | CASREVVNEQFF | TGTGCCAGCAGGGAGGTTGTCAATGAGCAGTTCTTC
20 | few | TRBD2 | TRBJ2-1 | TRBV6-1 | CASSDAQGTPSSGIYNEQFF | TGTGCCAGCAGTGACGCTCAGGGGACCCCCTCTAGCGGGATTTACAATGAGCAGTTCTTC
14 | . | TRBD1 | TRBJ1-6 | TRBV6-1 | CASSRGTGLSPLHF | TGTGCCAGCAGCCGAGGGACAGGACTCTCACCCCTCCACTTT
14 | . | . | TRBJ1-1 | TRBV30 | CAWSVRGSYTEAFF | TGTGCCTGGAGTGTAAGGGGGTCCTACACTGAAGCTTTCTTT
12 | . | . | TRBJ2-1 | TRBV7-9 | CASSFSVGEQFF | TGTGCCAGCAGCTTTTCGGTCGGTGAGCAGTTCTTC
14 | once | TRBD2 | TRBJ2-1 | TRBV19 | CATRREGFYNEQFF | TGTGCCACTAGGCGGGAGGGGTTCTACAATGAGCAGTTCTTC
14 | many | . | TRBJ2-2 | TRBV11-3 | CASSLDVRPGELFF | TGTGCCAGCAGCTTAGATGTCCGGCCCGGGGAGCTGTTTTTT
16 | few | . | TRBJ1-1 | TRBV5-1 | CASRTGSGGSNTEAFF | TGCGCCAGCAGGACTGGGTCGGGGGGGAGTAACACTGAAGCTTTCTTT
14 | few | . | TRBJ1-4 | TRBV4-1 | CASSQVGGSEKLFF | TGCGCCAGCAGCCAAGTGGGGGGAAGCGAAAAACTGTTTTTT
13 | . | . | TRBJ2-3 | TRBV7-6 | CASSIPSTDTQYF | TGTGCCAGCAGCATCCCTAGCACAGATACGCAGTATTTT
14 | . | . | TRBJ2-1 | TRBV4-1 | CASSPEGGGNEQFF | TGCGCCAGCAGCCCGGAGGGGGGGGGCAATGAGCAGTTCTTC
14 | . | . | TRBJ2-2 | TRBV7-2 | CASSVGPQRGELFF | TGTGCCAGCAGCGTAGGACCCCAGCGCGGGGAGCTGTTTTTT
15 | many | TRBD2 | TRBJ2-2 | TRBV29-1 | CSVELRTSGIGELFF | TGCAGCGTTGAACTCCGGACTAGCGGAATCGGGGAGCTGTTTTTT
13 | few | . | TRBJ1-2 | TRBV7-9 | CASSDPLLRTDTF | TGTGCCAGCAGTGATCCCCTCCTTCGGACGGACACCTTC
14 | . | . | TRBJ1-4 | TRBV18 | CASSQGGHNEKLFF | TGTGCCAGCTCACAGGGCGGGCATAATGAAAAACTGTTTTTT
15 | . | . | TRBJ2-7 | TRBV28 | CASRLAVGVSYEQYF | TGTGCCAGCAGGTTAGCGGTTGGGGTTTCCTACGAGCAGTACTTC
8 | many | . | TRBJ2-5 | TRBV2 | CASGTQYF | TGTGCCAGCGGGACCCAGTACTTC
14 | many | . | TRBJ2-1 | TRBV2 | CASRAFDWNNEQFF | TGTGCCAGCAGGGCTTTTGACTGGAACAATGAGCAGTTCTTC
15 | many | . | TRBJ2-3 | TRBV11-3 | CASSGGGQNTDTQYF | TGTGCCAGCAGCGGAGGGGGACAGAACACAGATACGCAGTATTTT